One T cell receptor beta chain is described in this entry. It lacks a known antigen. Base qualities were left out, and no much larger clone turns up one base away. This sample is part of a study of control samples from healthy donors and cancer patients (dated by TCRdb to the early 2020s). Via the germline V gene (reference sequence), CDR1 is MNHEY and CDR2 SMNVEV. CDR3 length: 15 amino acids, cysteine to phenylalanine. The DNA shown is the 45-base CDR3, in frame from base 1. V and J are truncated by 6 bases and 5 bases respectively, leaving an intervening sequence of 19 bases. The method was the immunoSEQ multiplex PCR assay. TCRdb retrieved this table from immuneACCESS and kept in-frame rearrangements only. Not all clones are present; in checked studies, unresolved V genes account for under half, and no reason is known for the remainder. The sample table contains about 160,000 clones; only one count was recorded for roughly 94% of them. 8.5% of the sample goes to the ten largest clones.

The rearrangement combines TRBV27 with TRBJ1-1, with TRBD1 perhaps the D gene, on 5 matching bases. This TCR derives from a woman aged 40 to 50 in good health. Sequences were obtained from blood. CDR3 sequence: CASRAGNRGGTEAFF. The base sequence is TGTGCCAGCAGAGCCGGGAATCGGGGCGGTACTGAAGCTTTCTTT.